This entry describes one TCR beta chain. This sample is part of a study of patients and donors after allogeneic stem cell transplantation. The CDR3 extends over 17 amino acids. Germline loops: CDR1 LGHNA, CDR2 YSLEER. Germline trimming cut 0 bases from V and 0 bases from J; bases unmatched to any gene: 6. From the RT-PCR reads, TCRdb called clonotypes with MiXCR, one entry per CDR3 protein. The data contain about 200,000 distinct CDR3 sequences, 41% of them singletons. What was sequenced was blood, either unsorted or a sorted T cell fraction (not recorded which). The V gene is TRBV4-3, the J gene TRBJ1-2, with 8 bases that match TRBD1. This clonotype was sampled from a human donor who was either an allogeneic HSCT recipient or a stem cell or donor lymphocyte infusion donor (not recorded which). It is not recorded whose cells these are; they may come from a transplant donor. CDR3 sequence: CASSQDLVGQANYGYTF. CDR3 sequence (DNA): TGCGCCAGCAGCCAAGATCTAGTGGGACAGGCTAACTATGGCTACACCTTC.